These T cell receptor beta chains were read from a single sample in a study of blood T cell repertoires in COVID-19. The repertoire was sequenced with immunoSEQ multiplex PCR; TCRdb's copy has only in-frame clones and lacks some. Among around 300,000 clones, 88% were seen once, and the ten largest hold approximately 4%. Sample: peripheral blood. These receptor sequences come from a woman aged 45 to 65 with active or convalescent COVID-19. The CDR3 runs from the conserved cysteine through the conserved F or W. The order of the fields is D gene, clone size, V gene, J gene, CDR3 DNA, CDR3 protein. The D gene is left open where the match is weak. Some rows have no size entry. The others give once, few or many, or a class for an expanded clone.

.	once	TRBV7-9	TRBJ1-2	TGTGCCAGCAGCATCTCAGGGGATGGCTACACCTTC	CASSISGDGYTF
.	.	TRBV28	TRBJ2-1	TGTGCCAGCAATATACAGGGCCGCAATGAGCAGTTCTTC	CASNIQGRNEQFF
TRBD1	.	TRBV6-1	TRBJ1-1	TGTGCCAGCAGTGGACCCCCATACAGGGGGCGGACTGAAGCTTTCTTT	CASSGPPYRGRTEAFF
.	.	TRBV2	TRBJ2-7	TGTGCCAGCAGACAGGGCCATCTCTCCTACGAGCAGTACTTC	CASRQGHLSYEQYF
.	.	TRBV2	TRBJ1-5	TGTGCCAGCAGCTCAGGGAATAGCAATCAGCCCCAGCATTTT	CASSSGNSNQPQHF
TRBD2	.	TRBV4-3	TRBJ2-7	TGCGCCAGCAGCCAAGATCGGGAGGGCTACGAGCAGTACTTC	CASSQDREGYEQYF
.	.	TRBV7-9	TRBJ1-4	TGTGCCAGCAGCCTGCTGACCTCGGGAGGTGAAAAACTGTTTTTT	CASSLLTSGGEKLFF
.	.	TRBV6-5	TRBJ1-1	TGTGCCAGCAGTTTTGGCCCCCTGGAAGCTTTCTTT	CASSFGPLEAFF
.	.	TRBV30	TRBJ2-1	TGTGCCTGGAGTGTCGTCCTAGTCACTGAGCAGTTCTTC	CAWSVVLVTEQFF
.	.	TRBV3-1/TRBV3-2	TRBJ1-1	TGTGCCAGCAGCCAAGAGGGGGCGGCACGGCGTAGGTTCTTT	CASSQEGAARRRFF
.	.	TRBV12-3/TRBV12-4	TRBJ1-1	TGTGCCAGCAGTCCCTCCAGGCACACTGAAGCTTTCTTT	CASSPSRHTEAFF
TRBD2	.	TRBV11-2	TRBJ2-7	TGTGCCAGCAGGGGTCGGGCGGGAGCCTACGAGCAGTACTTC	CASRGRAGAYEQYF
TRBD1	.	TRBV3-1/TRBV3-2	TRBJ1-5	TGTGCCAGCAGCCAAGCCGGGACAGGGGGCAATCAGCCCCAGCATTTT	CASSQAGTGGNQPQHF
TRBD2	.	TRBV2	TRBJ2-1	TGTGCCAGCAGTGAACTGCCTTATAGCGGGGGGGCGAATGAGCAGTTCTTC	CASSELPYSGGANEQFF
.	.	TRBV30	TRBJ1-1	TGTGCCTGGAAACCCGCCCGGGGGACTGAAGCTTTCTTT	CAWKPARGTEAFF
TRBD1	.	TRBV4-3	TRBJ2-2	TGCGCCAGCAGCCAATCCGGACAGGGGGGAACCGGGGAGCTGTTTTTT	CASSQSGQGGTGELFF
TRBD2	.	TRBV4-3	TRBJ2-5	TGCGCCAGCAGCCAAGCCCTAGCGGGACAAGAGACCCAGTACTTC	CASSQALAGQETQYF
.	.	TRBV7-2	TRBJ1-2	TGTGCCAGCAGCTTACAAACAGGGTATGGCTACACCTTC	CASSLQTGYGYTF
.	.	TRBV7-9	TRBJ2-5	TGTGCCAGCAGCCTCCAGGGGACCCAGTACTTC	CASSLQGTQYF
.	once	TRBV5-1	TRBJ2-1	TGCGCCAGCAGCTTGGTCGACAGCTCCCATGAGCAGTTCTTC	CASSLVDSSHEQFF
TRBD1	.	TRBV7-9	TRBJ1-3	TGTGCCAGCAGCGACACAGGGGGCTCTGGAAACACCATATATTTT	CASSDTGGSGNTIYF
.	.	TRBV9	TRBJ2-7	TGTGCCAGCAGCGTACAACCCTCAGGGAACTACGAGCAGTACTTC	CASSVQPSGNYEQYF
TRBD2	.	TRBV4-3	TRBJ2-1	TGCGCCAGCAGCCAGGGGGGACTAGGAATTGGGAATGAGCAGTTCTTC	CASSQGGLGIGNEQFF
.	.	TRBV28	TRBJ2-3	TGTGCCAGCAGCCCAAGGGGGATTGGAACAGATACGCAGTATTTT	CASSPRGIGTDTQYF
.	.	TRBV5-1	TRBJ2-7	TGCGCCAGCAGCTTGAGGGTTCGGCAGGGAGGCTACGAGCAGTACTTC	CASSLRVRQGGYEQYF
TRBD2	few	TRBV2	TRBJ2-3	TGTGCCAGCAGTTTACTAGCGGGAGGGGCAGATACGCAGTATTTT	CASSLLAGGADTQYF
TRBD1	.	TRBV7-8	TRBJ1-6	TGTGCCAGCAGCATAGGACAGGGGGCGAAGTCACCCCTCCACTTT	CASSIGQGAKSPLHF
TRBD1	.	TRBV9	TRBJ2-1	TGTGCCAGCAGCGGGACAGGGGGCCGCTCCTACAATGAGCAGTTCTTC	CASSGTGGRSYNEQFF
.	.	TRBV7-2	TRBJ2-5	TGTGCCAGCGGACTGGGGAACAAGAGAACCCAGTACTTC	CASGLGNKRTQYF
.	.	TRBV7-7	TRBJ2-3	TGTGCTAGCAGCTTATCGGGACAACTAGATACGCAGTATTTT	CASSLSGQLDTQYF
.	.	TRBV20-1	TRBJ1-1	TGCAGTGCTAGTCCAAAGCCCGGGTCTGAAGCTTTCTTT	CSASPKPGSEAFF
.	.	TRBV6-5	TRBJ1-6	TGTGCCACCTCAGCGACCCTAGGGGATTCACCCCTCCACTTT	CATSATLGDSPLHF
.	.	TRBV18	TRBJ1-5	TGTGCCAGCTCCCAACGGGACATTAATCAGCCCCAGCATTTT	CASSQRDINQPQHF
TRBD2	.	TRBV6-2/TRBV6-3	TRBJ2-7	TGTGCCAGCAGTTACTCGATCGTAAGCGGGGAGTACGAGCAGTACTTC	CASSYSIVSGEYEQYF
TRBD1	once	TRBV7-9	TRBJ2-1	TGTGCCAGCAGTAGTTTTCCGGGACAGGGGGCAGGTGAGCAGTTCTTC	CASSSFPGQGAGEQFF
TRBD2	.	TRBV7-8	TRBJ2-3	TGTGCCAGCAGCTCGAATTTAGCGGGAGGGCCCGCAGATACGCAGTATTTT	CASSSNLAGGPADTQYF
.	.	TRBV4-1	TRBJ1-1	TGCGCCAGCAGCCAAGGTGAAGGGGGGGGTGAAGCTTTCTTT	CASSQGEGGGEAFF
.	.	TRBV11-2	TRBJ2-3	TGTGCCAGCAGCTTAGATGGGAGATCGACAGATACGCAGTATTTT	CASSLDGRSTDTQYF
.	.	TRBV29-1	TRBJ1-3	TGCAGCGTGCGGATACCTAACTCTGGAAACACCATATATTTT	CSVRIPNSGNTIYF
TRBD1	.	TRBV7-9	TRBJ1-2	TGTGCCAGCAGCTCCATACAGGGGACCGGCTACACCTTC	CASSSIQGTGYTF
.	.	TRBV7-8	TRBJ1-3	TGTGCCAGCAGCTTAGCGGGGGGGTCGGGAAACACCATATATTTT	CASSLAGGSGNTIYF
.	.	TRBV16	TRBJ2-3	TGTGCCAGCGCCTCACCCCGGTACACAGATACGCAGTATTTT	CASASPRYTDTQYF
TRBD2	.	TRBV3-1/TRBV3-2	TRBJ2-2	TGTGCCAGCAGCCAAATTGGGACTACTATTACCGGGGAGCTGTTTTTT	CASSQIGTTITGELFF
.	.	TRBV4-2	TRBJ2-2	TGTGCCAGCAGCCAAGATGTGAGGCGGTCCACCGGGGAGCTGTTTTTT	CASSQDVRRSTGELFF
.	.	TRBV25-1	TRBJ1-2	TGTGCCAGCCGGACAGCTAACTATGGCTACACCTTC	CASRTANYGYTF
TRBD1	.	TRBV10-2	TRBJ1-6	TGCGCCAGCAGCCCCAAGGGACAGGGCGGGTCACCCCTCCACTTT	CASSPKGQGGSPLHF
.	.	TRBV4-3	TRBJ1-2	TGCGCCAGCAGCCAAGATGCCAGGGGCTATGGCTACACCTTC	CASSQDARGYGYTF
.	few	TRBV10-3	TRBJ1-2	TGTGCCATCAGTTACAGGGCAAACTATGGCTACACCTTC	CAISYRANYGYTF
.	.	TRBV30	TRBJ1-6	TGTGCCTGGATTTCTCCACAGGGTACTGGGTCACCCCTCCACTTT	CAWISPQGTGSPLHF
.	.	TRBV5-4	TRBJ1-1	TGTGCCAGCGAGGGGGATCCATCAGGGGCTGAAGCTTTCTTT	CASEGDPSGAEAFF
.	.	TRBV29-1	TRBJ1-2	TGCAGCGTTGCCCAAGCCCGGGGAGGGACAGGCTACACCTTC	CSVAQARGGTGYTF
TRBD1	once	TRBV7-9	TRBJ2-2	TGTGCCAGCAGCCGGACAGGGCTCACCGGGGAGCTGTTTTTT	CASSRTGLTGELFF
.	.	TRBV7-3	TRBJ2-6	TGTGCCAGCAGCTCCCGACAGGCCTCTGGGGCCAACGTCCTGACTTTC	CASSSRQASGANVLTF
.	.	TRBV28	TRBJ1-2	TGTGCCAGCAGCGATCAGGCCAGGGTGCATTATGGCTACACCTTC	CASSDQARVHYGYTF
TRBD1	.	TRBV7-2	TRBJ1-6	TGTGCCAGCAGCCCCGGGACAGGTCGGCGGGCACCCCTCCACTTT	CASSPGTGRRAPLHF
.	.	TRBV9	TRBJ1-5	TGTGCCAGCAGCGTAGGTCAGGGGAGCAATCAGCCCCAGCATTTT	CASSVGQGSNQPQHF
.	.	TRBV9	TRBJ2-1	TGTGCCAGCAGCGTATATTGGACTTCAAATGAGCAGTTCTTC	CASSVYWTSNEQFF
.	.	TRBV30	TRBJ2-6	TGTGCCTGGAGGTGGGGAGCCTCTGGGGCCAACGTCCTGACTTTC	CAWRWGASGANVLTF
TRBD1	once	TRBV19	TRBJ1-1	TGTGCCAGTAGTTCACAGGGGCGGACTGAAGCTTTCTTT	CASSSQGRTEAFF
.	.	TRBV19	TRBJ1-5	TGTGCCAGTAGTATTAGTCACTATGGCAATCAGCCCCAGCATTTT	CASSISHYGNQPQHF